These 17 T cell receptor beta chains were sequenced from one sample in a study of tumor and adjacent non-tumor tissue in lung cancer. The library came from three nested PCR rounds adapted from ARM-PCR protocols. TCRdb re-derived calls from the multiplex PCR reads in MiXCR, one entry per CDR3 protein. Among around 100,000 distinct CDR3 sequences listed, roughly 60% were seen once. The template was RNA from unsorted bulk tissue. More than 3 cm separated this lung sample from the edge of the tumor. Source material: distant non-tumor lung tissue. The receptors stem from a man aged 30 to 45 with non-small cell lung cancer.

The V call is TRBV20-1, the J call TRBJ2-3, with D possibly matching TRBD2 (5 bases). The germline V gene encodes CDR1 DFQATT and CDR2 SNEGSKA (reference sequence). The CDR3 has 13 residues. The CDR3 DNA sequence: TGCGGTACTTGGGCTAGCCATTATGATACGCAGTATTTT. Its translation is CGTWASHYDTQYF.

Comment on this clonotype: The final CDR3 position lacks the conserved phenylalanine or tryptophan, pointing to a likely read error. The J gene is TRBJ2-2, the V gene TRBV12-3 or TRBV12-4; D possibly matches TRBD1 or TRBD2 (5 bases each). CDR3 length: 13 residues. The CDR3 sequence: CVSSFGGTGELFS. The DNA for the CDR3 is TGTGTCAGCAGTTTTGGGGGTACCGGGGAGCTGTTTTCT.

A note on this clonotype: A much larger clone lies a single base off, so this may be a read error. CDR3 sequence reads: CVSSPLGSGANDKLFF. The CDR3 nucleotides read TGTGTCAGCAGCCCCCTCGGCTCGGGGGCAAATGATAAACTGTTTTTT. The chain joins TRBV11-2 to TRBJ1-4, with a weak D call TRBD1 (6 bases). The CDR3 totals 16 residues. Germline loops: CDR1 SGHAT, CDR2 FQNNGV. The whole variable domain, remainder taken from reference TRBV11-2 and TRBJ1-4, is EAGVAQSPRYKIIEKRQSVAFWCNPISGHATLYWYQQILGQGPKLLIQFQNNGVVDDSQLPKDRFSAERLKGVDSTLKIQPAKLEDSAVYLCVSSPLGSGANDKLFFGSGTQLSVL.

This clonotype came up many times. The chain joins TRBV20-1 to TRBJ2-5, with D possibly TRBD1 on 5 matching bases. The V gene lost 7 bases and the J gene lost 2 bases, with 11 bases spanning the gap. CDR1 is DFQATT, CDR2 SNEGSKA, per germline (reference sequence). This CDR3 is built from 12 residues. In DNA form, the CDR3 reads TGCAGTGTTCGGACACCACAAGAGACCCAGTACTTC. Protein product: CSVRTPQETQYF.

The V call is TRBV10-2, the J call TRBJ1-5; D is perhaps TRBD1 (5 bases). Deletions cut 8 bases from V and 1 base from J, with 15 bases between. Germline CDR1 and CDR2: WSHSY and SAAADI. The CDR3 length is 15 residues. CDR3 region: CASGRGSGSNQPQHF. The CDR3 DNA sequence: TGCGCCAGCGGCCGGGGCTCAGGAAGCAATCAGCCCCAGCATTTT.

Note on this clonotype: At one of its ends the junction is not consistent with the germline gene, which may arise from a read error. The gene calls are TRBV4-2 and TRBJ2-7; D not certain. In germline, CDR1 is LGHNA, CDR2 YNFKEQ. The CDR3 has 15 amino acids. The CDR3 here is CARSQDSGRPNEQYF. In DNA, the CDR3 is TGTGCCAGGAGCCAGGATTCCGGGCGACCAAACGAGCAGTACTTC.

This clonotype was observed at least ten times. This sequence joins TRBV29-1 and TRBJ1-1; 7 bases agree with TRBD1. V was clipped by 2 bases and J by 7 bases; unmatched bases: 10. The CDR3 is 14 residues long. Germline values: CDR1 SQVTM, CDR2 ANQGSEA. The CDR3 region is CSVESSGQAGEAFF. CDR3 sequence (DNA): TGCAGCGTTGAATCCTCCGGACAGGCCGGTGAAGCTTTCTTT.

Comment on this clonotype: The missing conserved phenylalanine or tryptophan at the end of this CDR3 makes a read error likely. The gene calls are TRBV12-3 or TRBV12-4 and TRBJ2-5, with D perhaps matching TRBD1 (6 bases). CDR3 length equals 15 residues. V gave up 3 bases and J gave up 5 bases, with 16 bases separating them. In DNA form, the CDR3 reads TGTGCCAGCAGTTTGGAGCCAGGGGTCCCCGAGACCCAGTACCTC. Its translation: CASSLEPGVPETQYL.

This clonotype showed up just once. The chain employs TRBV6-5 and TRBJ2-3; D may match TRBD1 or TRBD2 (5 bases each). CDR1 is MNHEY and CDR2 is SVGAGI in the germline V gene. This CDR3 is 14 amino acids long. V was shortened by 2 bases and J by 15 bases, with 21 bases between the two germline ends. The CDR3 nucleotides read TGTGCCAGCAGTTACGGGGCTAGCACAGATACGCTATATTTT. It yields the protein CASSYGASTDTLYF.

The table lists this clonotype with many counts. This sequence joins TRBV12-3 or TRBV12-4 and TRBJ2-5; D is possibly TRBD1 (6 bases). The CDR3 has 15 amino acids. With 1 base removed from V and 1 base from J, the gap between germline ends came to 10 bases. As DNA, the CDR3 is TGTGCCAGCAGTTTAGATACAGGGTTCCAAGAGACCCAGTACTTC. Its translation is CASSLDTGFQETQYF.

Details on this clonotype: In this CDR3 the conserved last residue, phenylalanine or tryptophan, is missing, so a read error is likely. The DNA is left out, because the CDR3 cannot be placed on it with certainty; the CDR3 is given as TCRdb lists it. The genes are TRBV11-2 and TRBJ2-2; TRBD2 is the table's D call, not checked against the DNA. The germline CDR1 and CDR2 sequences are SGHAT and FQNNGV. Ends included, the CDR3 has 14 residues. CDR3 protein: CASSVSGGVGELFI.

The chain uses TRBV11-2 and TRBJ2-7, with D perhaps matching TRBD2 (6 bases). The germline V gene encodes CDR1 SGHAT and CDR2 FQNNGV. This CDR3 is 15 amino acids long. Trimming left V 6 bases short and J 2 bases short, with 17 bases between. Here the CDR3 DNA reads TGTGCCAGCAGTTTCATGGCCGGGGGTCCCTACGAGCAGTACTTC. Its translation is CASSFMAGGPYEQYF.

Concerning this clonotype itself: The germline gene is not matched at one end of the junction; a read error may be the cause. This chain joins TRBV20-1 and TRBJ1-1; D might be TRBD1 (5 bases). Germline-derived CDR1 and CDR2 are DFQATT and SNEGSKA (reference sequence). The CDR3 covers 11 residues. The chain's CDR3 is CSARQGPEALF. The CDR3 DNA is TGCAGTGCTAGACAGGGCCCTGAAGCTCTCTTT.

V is TRBV4-1 and J is TRBJ2-5; 8 bases align to TRBD2. The germline gives CDR1 MGHRA, CDR2 YSYEKL. J gave up 1 base and V 8 bases, and 6 bases lay outside the gene matches. There are 14 residues in the CDR3. CDR3 residues: CASGRSGSQETQYF. In DNA, the CDR3 is TGCGCCAGCGGCCGGAGCGGGAGCCAAGAGACCCAGTACTTC.

This chain connects TRBV5-1 to TRBJ2-1, with D possibly matching TRBD1 (5 bases). V lost 5 bases and J lost 7, with 22 bases in between. Germline V gives CDR1 SGHRS, CDR2 YFSETQ. The CDR3 runs to 16 residues. The CDR3 loop reads CASRKVQASKGNEQFF. For the CDR3, the DNA is TGCGCCAGCAGAAAAGTACAGGCCTCCAAAGGGAATGAGCAGTTCTTC.

A remark on this clonotype: The junction does not match germline at one end; this may be a read error. J is TRBJ1-2 and V is TRBV29-1, with D perhaps TRBD1 (6 bases). From germline, CDR1 is SQVTM and CDR2 ANQGSEA. This CDR3 has 15 amino acids. The CDR3 protein is CNVDMAGAIQGGYTF. In DNA form, the CDR3 reads TGCAACGTTGATATGGCAGGGGCGATCCAGGGAGGCTACACCTTC.

Regarding this clonotype: With a much larger clone just one base away, this may be a read error. This chain joins TRBV28 and TRBJ1-2; no clear D gene. Germline loops: CDR1 MDHEN, CDR2 SYDVKM. This CDR3 has 11 amino acids. For the CDR3, the DNA is TGTGCCACCAGTTTTTACTATGGCTACACCTTC. Translated: CATSFYYGYTF.